This TCR beta chain was observed in a study of PD-L1 blockade in urothelial cancer (dated by TCRdb to 2017 to 2019). Background for the entire study: Every patient began therapy in 2014 and was given atezolizumab 1,200 mg intravenously every 3 weeks. TCR sequencing covered pretreatment tumor samples and matched, serially collected peripheral blood taken before and after atezolizumab treatment. Nine patients achieved durable clinical benefit and around 19 did not. Blood samples were analyzed at two time points: 3 weeks after treatment start (second dose) and 6 weeks after treatment start. Blood samples yielded a median of around 150,000 T cells and tens of thousands of unique TCRs, with median clonality approximately 0.08. In the same patients who had TCR sequencing, pretreatment tumors also underwent whole exome sequencing and RNA sequencing. Pretreatment blood TCR-seq was available for 30 or so patients, at least one posttreatment blood collection was obtained for about 24 patients, and tumor TCR-seq was available for about 24 patients. Progression-free survival longer than 6 months counted as durable clinical benefit, and TCR features were additionally tested against both progression-free and overall survival. Somatic, immune and clinical correlates of response to PD-L1 blockade with atezolizumab in urothelial cancer were the focus of an exploratory multi-omic analysis. About nine tenths of the roughly 29 patients were identified as males with urothelial cancer of bladder origin, and a prior smoking history was reported by 18 of 29 patients. Patients had an ECOG performance status of 0 or 1 and had received between 0 and 3 prior chemotherapy regimens.

General conclusions and limits of the study: Improved progression-free and overall survival was associated with having pretreatment peripheral blood TCR clonality below the median. Small sample size (n of about 30) and many exploratory analyses mean the results are intended to be hypothesis-generating. At 3 weeks after the start of treatment, tumor-associated TCR clones in peripheral blood had expanded more in patients with durable benefit (n ≈ 24, p = 0.022).

Synthetic TCR analog templates were spiked into each PCR to estimate absolute template abundance from read counts. TCRbeta CDR3 regions were amplified from genomic DNA with bias-controlled V and J gene primers using the immunoSEQ assay. Sequencing of rearranged TCRbeta segments was performed at approximately 20X coverage. Per the source publication's procedure: Sequencing errors were corrected by clustering and CDR3s were annotated against IMGT to assign V, D and J genes. Downstream analyses used only productive TCRbeta rearrangements, leaving out any out-of-frame or stop-codon sequences. Clonality was calculated as one minus the Shannon entropy normalized by the log of the number of unique productive sequences. Clones differing between time points or between blood and tumor were identified using Fisher's exact test with Benjamini-Hochberg correction, with an adjusted p below 0.01 applied as the threshold. TCRdb's version of the immuneACCESS table is confined to in-frame rearrangements and falls short of the full clone set. An unresolved V gene accounts for under half of the shortfall where checked; the remainder is of unknown origin. V and J calls and clone size come straight from that table; D and trimming were deduced from the DNA. Counted in this sample were tens of thousands of clones; about 89% of them appeared once. The ten top clones hold 7.3% of the sample.

Note on this clone: What antigen it recognizes has not been identified. The record has no base qualities; no much larger clone is one base away.

Based on the germline V gene, the CDR1 and CDR2 sequences are SGHVS and FQNEAQ. Compared with germline, V lacks 5 bases and J lacks 4 bases; bases without a gene match: 16. There are 18 amino acids in the CDR3, from cysteine to phenylalanine inclusive. Only CDR3 DNA is held: 54 bases, read in frame from base 1. This sample's time point label indicates: peripheral blood 6 weeks after treatment start. The cohort comprised approximately 30 patients with locally advanced or metastatic urothelial carcinoma treated at Memorial Sloan Kettering on a trial protocol. Peripheral blood mononuclear cells were collected pretreatment and during treatment, with between 1 and 8 total time points obtained per patient. The Qiagen DNeasy Blood extraction kit was used to purify genomic DNA from total PBMCs and tumor samples. PBMCs were collected pretreatment and during treatment, and were isolated and stored as previously described.

The receptor chain draws on TRBV7-8 and TRBJ1-5; 8 middle bases align to TRBD1. The sequences come from PBMCs, collected around atezolizumab (anti-PD-L1) treatment. The TCR sequence derives from a man between 65 and 85 years old with urothelial cancer. The DNA sequence follows: TGTGCCAGCAGCCCATCCAGGAGAGTTCAGGGGGCAAATCAGCCCCAGCATTTT. Its protein reads: CASSPSRRVQGANQPQHF. When the CDR3 is completed using the reference TRBV7-8 and TRBJ1-5 genes on either side, the full variable domain is GAGVSQSPRYKVAKRGQDVALRCDPISGHVSLFWYQQALGQGPEFLTYFQNEAQLDKSGLPSDRFFAERPEGSVSTLKIQRTQQEDSAVYLCASSPSRRVQGANQPQHFGDGTRLSIL.